Each of the 14 T cell receptor beta chains below was sequenced from the same sample in a study of blood T cell repertoires in COVID-19. TCRdb keeps only in-frame clones here, not all; method: immunoSEQ multiplex PCR. The sample contains over 200,000 clones, 75% to 90% of which appear only once. The sample taken for sequencing was peripheral blood. Receptors were obtained from a human donor in a cohort sampled during active COVID-19.

This clone has only one observation. V usage is TRBV7-2 and J usage is TRBJ2-3, with a possible D match to TRBD2 (5 bases). Germline V lookup: CDR1 SGHTA, CDR2 FQGNSA. The CDR3 runs to 15 residues. Trimming removed 4 bases at V and 1 base at J, with 12 bases between. The CDR3 is CASSWTYRGTDTQYF. CDR3 coding DNA: TGTGCCAGCAGCTGGACTTACCGTGGCACAGATACGCAGTATTTT.

This clone was recorded a few times. V usage is TRBV27 and J usage is TRBJ1-1, with D possibly being TRBD1 (5 bases). In germline, CDR1 is MNHEY, CDR2 SMNVEV (reference sequence). The ends were cut back, 4 bases at V and 1 base at J, with 13 bases in the middle. The CDR3 totals 15 residues. As DNA, the CDR3 is TGTGCCAGCAGTTGGGGAGGGGCAGGGAACACTGAAGCTTTCTTT. This gives the protein CASSWGGAGNTEAFF.

This clone was found a few times. The gene calls are TRBV7-9 and TRBJ1-3, with a weak D call TRBD1 (5 bases). The germline gives CDR1 SEHNR, CDR2 FQNEAQ (reference sequence). The CDR3 is made up of 15 amino acids. The V end was cut by 1 base, the J end by 6 bases, with 13 bases between. In nucleotides, the CDR3 is TGTGCCAGCAGCTTAGTCGGCAGGGAAGAAAACACCATATATTTT. It codes for CASSLVGREENTIYF.

The chain uses TRBV7-8 and TRBJ2-1; D might be TRBD2 (5 bases). Germline-derived CDR1 and CDR2 are SGHVS and FQNEAQ. CDR3 length equals 16 residues. Trimming left V 5 bases short and J 5 bases short, with 19 bases between. CDR3 region: CASSRTLSGIHNEQFF. CDR3 nucleotide sequence: TGTGCCAGCAGCCGCACCCTTTCCGGGATCCACAATGAGCAGTTCTTC.

The sample holds a few counts of this clone. This rearrangement joins TRBV19 to TRBJ1-1, with D possibly matching TRBD1 (5 bases). The CDR3 length is 13 residues. The germline gives CDR1 LNHDA, CDR2 SQIVND (reference sequence). V was pared by 5 bases and J by 1 base, with 8 bases between. The CDR3 here is CASSWGWNTEAFF. The CDR3 DNA sequence: TGTGCCAGTAGTTGGGGCTGGAACACTGAAGCTTTCTTT.

V gene TRBV10-3 combines with J gene TRBJ1-5, with TRBD1 matching over 8 bases. With 0 bases clipped from V and 4 bases from J, the junction kept 5 bases outside the gene matches. The V gene's germline CDR1 is ENHRY and CDR2 SYGVKD. The CDR3 has 16 residues. The CDR3 protein is CAISESGQGGNQPQHF. DNA for the CDR3: TGTGCCATCAGTGAGTCTGGACAGGGTGGGAATCAGCCCCAGCATTTT.

V usage is TRBV5-1 and J usage is TRBJ1-5; TRBD1 is a possible D gene (6 bases). The CDR3 is 15 residues long. In germline, CDR1 is SGHRS, CDR2 YFSETQ. Trimming removed 3 bases from V and 0 bases from J, with 10 bases in between. CDR3 residues: CASSSRGASNQPQHF. DNA for the CDR3: TGCGCCAGCAGCTCCCGGGGGGCTAGCAATCAGCCCCAGCATTTT. Full variable domain (missing parts from reference TRBV5-1 and TRBJ1-5): KAGVTQTPRYLIKTRGQQVTLSCSPISGHRSVSWYQQTPGQGLQFLFEYFSETQRNKGNFPGRFSGRQFSNSRSEMNVSTLELGDSALYLCASSSRGASNQPQHFGDGTRLSIL.

This clone was recorded only once. The J gene is TRBJ2-2, the V gene TRBV5-4, with 7 bases identical to TRBD1. V was clipped by 4 bases and J by 6 bases; unmatched bases: 12. CDR3 size: 16 residues. CDR1 and CDR2 from the germline V gene are SGHNT and YYREEE (reference sequence). CDR3 sequence reads: CASSREGQVDAGELFF. The CDR3 region has the DNA TGTGCCAGCAGCCGGGAAGGACAGGTTGACGCCGGGGAGCTGTTTTTT.

The chain is built from TRBV7-8 and TRBJ2-3; TRBD2 matches 7 bases. The V and J ends lost 0 bases and 0 bases, in that order; junction bases with no gene match: 6. The germline CDR1 and CDR2 sequences are SGHVS and FQNEAQ. This CDR3 is built from 17 residues. The DNA of the CDR3 is TGTGCCAGCAGCTTAGCATCGGCTAGCGGCAGCACAGATACGCAGTATTTT. Residues: CASSLASASGSTDTQYF. Full variable domain (rest looked up from reference TRBV7-8 and TRBJ2-3): GAGVSQSPRYKVAKRGQDVALRCDPISGHVSLFWYQQALGQGPEFLTYFQNEAQLDKSGLPSDRFFAERPEGSVSTLKIQRTQQEDSAVYLCASSLASASGSTDTQYFGPGTRLTVL.

The gene calls are TRBV12-3 or TRBV12-4 and TRBJ1-1; D is possibly TRBD1 (5 bases). The CDR3 runs 13 residues. V shed 7 bases and J shed 0 bases, with 9 bases lying between them. This CDR3 is CASTTGVNTEAFF. CDR3 nucleotides: TGTGCCAGCACTACAGGAGTGAACACTGAAGCTTTCTTT.

This chain connects TRBV6-2 or TRBV6-3 to TRBJ2-5; a possible D gene is TRBD1 (6 bases). Germline V gene sequence: CDR1 MNHEY, CDR2 SVGEGT. V was clipped by 6 bases and J by 2 bases, with 16 bases between them. CDR3 length: 15 residues. For the CDR3, the DNA is TGTGCCAGCAGCGGGGCGAGGGGGAGACAAGAGACCCAGTACTTC. Its protein is CASSGARGRQETQYF.

This rearrangement joins TRBV6-5 to TRBJ2-3; no clear D gene. There are 11 residues in the CDR3. The V end was cut by 4 bases, the J end by 5 bases, with 4 bases between. Germline CDR1 and CDR2: MNHEY and SVGAGI. The CDR3 sequence: CASSSGDTQYF. Written as DNA, the CDR3 is TGTGCCAGCAGTTCGGGAGATACGCAGTATTTT.

The V gene is TRBV28, the J gene TRBJ2-5, with D perhaps TRBD2 (6 bases). CDR1 MDHEN and CDR2 SYDVKM come from the germline V gene. Trimming pared 3 bases from V and 3 bases from J, leaving 11 bases between. The CDR3 sequence is 14 residues long. DNA of the CDR3: TGTGCCAGCAGTTTGCGGGATCGAAAAGAGACCCAGTACTTC. Protein sequence: CASSLRDRKETQYF.

The chain links TRBV5-1 to TRBJ1-2; tentatively, D is TRBD1 (5 bases). Germline CDR1 is SGHRS and CDR2 is YFSETQ. Trimming stripped 4 bases from V and 8 bases from J, with 15 bases between. The CDR3 length is 13 residues. This CDR3 is CASSQWGGDGYTF. As DNA, the CDR3 is TGCGCCAGCAGCCAGTGGGGGGGTGACGGCTACACCTTC. The full variable domain, in which reference TRBV5-1 and TRBJ1-2 provide the parts outside the CDR3, is KAGVTQTPRYLIKTRGQQVTLSCSPISGHRSVSWYQQTPGQGLQFLFEYFSETQRNKGNFPGRFSGRQFSNSRSEMNVSTLELGDSALYLCASSQWGGDGYTFGSGTRLTVV.